This paragraph covers one T cell receptor beta chain sequence. The antigen this receptor binds is unknown. Given a much more abundant clone one base away, this may be a read error. At the DNA level, this CDR3 is encoded by other sequences in the same sample as well. This entry comes from a study of shared clonotypes between healthy human individuals (dated by TCRdb to about 2020). Notes on the research overall: A few men and a couple of women, aged 18 to 49 years, made up the cohort. Different laboratories and diverse techniques were used to prepare libraries and sequence TCR repertoires, to increase sequencing depth and limit assay-specific biases. Between about 0.85 and 8.9 billion PBMCs per donor were obtained by leukapheresis. To estimate repertoire size and how much clonotypes are shared between individuals, the study performed deep sequencing of blood TCR repertoires from five healthy adults.

Donors were healthy HIV-negative adults with no recently reported acute infections or vaccinations. Every donor was a Caucasian adult living in Nashville, Tennessee, USA. For unsorted samples, some 87 million PBMCs were counted, and genomic DNA was extracted using the QIAamp DNA Blood Mini kit. Blood was obtained by leukapheresis, after which PBMCs were separated by Ficoll-Histopaque density gradient centrifugation and cryopreserved in liquid nitrogen vapor phase. Using the deep immunoSEQ assay, TCR CDR3 regions were amplified from genomic DNA by multiplex PCR. For each cell subset, the extracted genomic DNA was distributed evenly across all wells of several immunoSEQ 96-well plates, and each plate served as one replicate. For unsorted PBMC, 300 ng genomic DNA, equal to 25,000 to 35,000 T cell genomes, was loaded into each replicate PCR. Ten immunoSEQ deep assay plates were used to sequence the unsorted PBMC genomic DNA. The purified libraries were quantified using a Qubit 3.0 fluorometer, sized with a Bioanalyzer 2100, and then quantified again using the KAPA Library Quantification kit. Each immunoSEQ 96-well plate was sequenced on its own single-read 150-cycle Illumina NextSeq 550 flow cell. The paper's data handling went like this. The immunoSEQ output contained only junctional sequences without quality scores, so filtering could not match that applied to full-length reads. Sequences were annotated with PyIR, a Python wrapper for IgBLAST v1.9, and V/J genes and CDR3 were assigned using IMGT germline references. Any read was removed if the V/J assignment was weak (E-value above 1e-6), the CDR3 was missing, or the read contained stop codons, out-of-frame junctions, or ambiguous translated residues. V3J clonotypes were defined by identical inferred V gene, J gene, and CDR3 amino acid sequence. The percentage overlap between two repertoires was calculated by dividing the number of shared unique clonotypes by the size of the smaller repertoire. Three approaches were used to assess repertoire richness: RTK rarefaction, the Chao1 estimator, and Recon v2.1 estimates of unobserved clonotypes. TCRdb provides this immuneACCESS table in a form limited to in-frame rearrangements. Some clones are lacking; in checked studies, under half of them reflect an unresolved V gene, and why the rest are absent is not known. V, J and clone size derive from that table, while D and trimming were established from the DNA sequence. In all, the sample holds about 490,000 clones, and over 65% of those were seen once. 10% to 15% of the sample rests with the top ten.

The CDR3 holds 17 amino acids from the cysteine to the phenylalanine. The entry retains the CDR3 DNA only, 51 bases that are in frame from base 1. Trimmed from V: 4 bases; trimmed from J: 2 bases; junction bases lacking a gene match: 13. Taken from the germline V gene, the CDR1 and CDR2 loops are SGHDT and YYEEEE. Study-wide conclusions, independent of this receptor: Because the study included a small number of donors, the genetic and exposure-history diversity represented was limited. Sampling was restricted to blood, and TCR repertoires in tissues likely differ from the TCR repertoires found in blood. Based on pairwise subsampling, the degree of clonotype sharing among donors was expected to be affected by sequencing depth.

The chain links TRBV5-6 with TRBJ1-2; 8 bases in the junction line up with TRBD1. Sequencing used PBMCs. The TCR was taken from a woman aged 40 to 50 in good health. Some clones in this sample may be carry-over from other donors' samples. CDR3 sequence: CASSLVAGGDRNYGYTF. The nucleotides are TGTGCCAGCAGCCTGGTGGCAGGGGGCGATAGGAACTATGGCTACACCTTC.